This T cell receptor (beta chain) was recorded in a study of Ad26.COV2.S vaccination and SARS-CoV-2 variants. Overall study: In the COV1001 trial, the donor was in the Ad26.COV2.S arm. Administration of Ad26.COV2.S was intramuscular, either once or twice 56 days apart.

The treatment: 15 to 20 received Ad26.COV2.S at low or high dose, single or two shots; 5 received placebo; per-sample allocation not given. All samples were drawn on day 63, counting from the first vaccine or placebo injection. The V gene lost 0 bases and the J gene lost 9 bases, with 12 bases spanning the gap. The CDR3 totals 13 residues. From germline, CDR1 is SGHRS and CDR2 YFSETQ. Study outcomes and limitations: Substantial response breadth was reportedly seen for spike-specific CD8+ and CD4+ T cells after vaccination.

Points on this clone: The antigen is not known.

Measured with immunoSEQ multiplex PCR; TCRdb has only the in-frame clones, and not every one. The sample lists 300,000 to 400,000 clones; 86% were seen once. This clonotype was obtained from a person between 18 and 59 years old who received the Ad26.COV2.S COVID-19 vaccine or a placebo. Sequencing used peripheral blood, obtained in a trial of Ad26.COV2.S vaccine versus placebo. V and J are TRBV5-1 and TRBJ2-5; no firm D call. The CDR3 DNA reads TGCGCCAGCAGCTTGGCCATGGATAGGGCCCAGTACTTC. Protein: CASSLAMDRAQYF. The full variable domain, in which reference TRBV5-1 and TRBJ2-5 provide the parts outside the CDR3, is KAGVTQTPRYLIKTRGQQVTLSCSPISGHRSVSWYQQTPGQGLQFLFEYFSETQRNKGNFPGRFSGRQFSNSRSEMNVSTLELGDSALYLCASSLAMDRAQYFGPGTRLLVL.